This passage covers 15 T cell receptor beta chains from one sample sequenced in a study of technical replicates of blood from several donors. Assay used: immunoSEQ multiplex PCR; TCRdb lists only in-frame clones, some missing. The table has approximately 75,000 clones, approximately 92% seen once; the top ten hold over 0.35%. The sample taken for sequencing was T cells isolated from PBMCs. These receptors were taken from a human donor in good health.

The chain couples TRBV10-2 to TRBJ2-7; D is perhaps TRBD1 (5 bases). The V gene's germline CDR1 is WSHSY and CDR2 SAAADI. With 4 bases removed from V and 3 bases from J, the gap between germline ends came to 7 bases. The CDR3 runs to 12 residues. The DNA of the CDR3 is TGCGCCAGCAGTGGCGACAGCTACGAGCAGTACTTC. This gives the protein CASSGDSYEQYF.

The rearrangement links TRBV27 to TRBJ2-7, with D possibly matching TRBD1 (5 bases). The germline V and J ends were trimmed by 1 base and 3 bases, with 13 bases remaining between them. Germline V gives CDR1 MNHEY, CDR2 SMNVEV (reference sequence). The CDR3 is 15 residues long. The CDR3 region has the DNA TGTGCCAGCAGTTTATACGCCAGGGTAGGCTACGAGCAGTACTTC. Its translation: CASSLYARVGYEQYF.

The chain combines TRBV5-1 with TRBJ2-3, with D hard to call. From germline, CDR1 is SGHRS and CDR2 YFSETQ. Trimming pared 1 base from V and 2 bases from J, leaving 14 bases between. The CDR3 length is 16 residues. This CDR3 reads CASSLRRLRLTDTQYF. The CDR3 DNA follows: TGCGCCAGCAGCTTGCGCAGGCTACGTCTCACAGATACGCAGTATTTT.

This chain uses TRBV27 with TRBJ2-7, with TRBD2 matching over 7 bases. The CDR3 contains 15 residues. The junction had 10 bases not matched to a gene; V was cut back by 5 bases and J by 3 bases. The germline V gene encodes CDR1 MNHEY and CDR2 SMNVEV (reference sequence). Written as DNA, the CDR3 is TGTGCCAGCAGTACCCCTCGGGGGGTTGTCTACGAGCAGTACTTC. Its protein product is CASSTPRGVVYEQYF.

CDR3 DNA sequence: TGTGCCAGGGGGGGATCTGGACGGGACGAGCAGTACTTC. Translated: CARGGSGRDEQYF. The V gene is TRBV2, the J gene TRBJ2-7; D is possibly TRBD2 (6 bases). Germline V gene lookup returns CDR1 SNHLY and CDR2 FYNNEI. There are 13 residues in the CDR3. V was trimmed by 9 bases and J by 5 bases, leaving 17 bases between them.

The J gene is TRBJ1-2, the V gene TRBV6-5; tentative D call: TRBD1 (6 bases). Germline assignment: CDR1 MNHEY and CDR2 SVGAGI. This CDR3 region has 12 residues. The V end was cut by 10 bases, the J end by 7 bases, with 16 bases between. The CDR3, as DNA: TGTGCCACCGAGGGGGTTGCCAGTGGCTACACCTTC. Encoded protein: CATEGVASGYTF.

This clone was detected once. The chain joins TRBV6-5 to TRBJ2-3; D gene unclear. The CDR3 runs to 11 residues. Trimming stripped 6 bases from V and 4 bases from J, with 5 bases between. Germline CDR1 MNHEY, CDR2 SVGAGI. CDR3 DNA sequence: TGTGCCAGCAGATTCGCAGATACGCAGTATTTT. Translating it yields CASRFADTQYF.

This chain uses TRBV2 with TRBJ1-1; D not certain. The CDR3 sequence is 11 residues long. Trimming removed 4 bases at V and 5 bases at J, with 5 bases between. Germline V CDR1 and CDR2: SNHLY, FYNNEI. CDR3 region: CASSGGTEAFF. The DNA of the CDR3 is TGTGCCAGCAGTGGAGGAACTGAAGCTTTCTTT.

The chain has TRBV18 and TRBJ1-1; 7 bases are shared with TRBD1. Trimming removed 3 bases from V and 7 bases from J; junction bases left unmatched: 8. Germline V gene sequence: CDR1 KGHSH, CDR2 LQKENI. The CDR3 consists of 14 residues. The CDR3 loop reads CASSPRQGLYEAFF. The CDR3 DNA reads TGTGCCAGCTCACCCAGACAGGGCCTATATGAAGCTTTCTTT.

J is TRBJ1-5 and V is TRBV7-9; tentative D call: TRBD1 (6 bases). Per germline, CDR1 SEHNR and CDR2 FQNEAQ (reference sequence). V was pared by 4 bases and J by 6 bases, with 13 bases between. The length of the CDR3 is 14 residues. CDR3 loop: CASSSAGESQPQHF. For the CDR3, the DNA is TGTGCCAGCAGCTCTGCAGGGGAAAGTCAGCCCCAGCATTTT.

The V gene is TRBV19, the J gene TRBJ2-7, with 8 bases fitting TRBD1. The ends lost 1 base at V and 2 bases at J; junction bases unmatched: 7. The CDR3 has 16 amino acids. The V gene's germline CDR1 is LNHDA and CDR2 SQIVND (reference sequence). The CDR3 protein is CASSIGSGTGTYEQYF. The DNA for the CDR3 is TGTGCCAGTAGTATAGGCTCCGGGACAGGCACCTACGAGCAGTACTTC.

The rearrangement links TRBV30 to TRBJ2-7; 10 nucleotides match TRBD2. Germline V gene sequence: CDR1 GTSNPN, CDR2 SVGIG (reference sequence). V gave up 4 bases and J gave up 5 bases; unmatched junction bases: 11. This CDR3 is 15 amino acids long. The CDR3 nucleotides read TGTGCCTGGACTAGCGGGAGCTTTTTTCTGGACGAGCAGTACTTC. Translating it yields CAWTSGSFFLDEQYF. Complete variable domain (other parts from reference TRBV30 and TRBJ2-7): SQTIHQWPATLVQPVGSPLSLECTVEGTSNPNLYWYRQAAGRGLQLLFYSVGIGQISSEVPQNLSASRPQDRQFILSSKKLLLSDSGFYLCAWTSGSFFLDEQYFGPGTRLTVT.

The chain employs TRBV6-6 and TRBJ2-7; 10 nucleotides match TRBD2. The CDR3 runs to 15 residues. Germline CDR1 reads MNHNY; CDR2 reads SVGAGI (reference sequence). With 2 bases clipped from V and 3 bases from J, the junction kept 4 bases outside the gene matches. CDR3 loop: CASSYQASGSYEQYF. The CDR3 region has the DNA TGTGCCAGCAGTTACCAAGCTAGCGGGAGCTACGAGCAGTACTTC.

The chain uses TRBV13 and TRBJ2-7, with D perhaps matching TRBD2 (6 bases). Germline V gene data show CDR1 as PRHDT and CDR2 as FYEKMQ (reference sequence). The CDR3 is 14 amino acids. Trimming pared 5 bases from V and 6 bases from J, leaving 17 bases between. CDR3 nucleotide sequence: TGTGCCAGCAGCCTGGAGGGAAGGGGCCCCGAGCAGTACTTC. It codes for CASSLEGRGPEQYF. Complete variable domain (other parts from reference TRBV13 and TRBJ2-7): AAGVIQSPRHLIKEKRETATLKCYPIPRHDTVYWYQQGPGQDPQFLISFYEKMQSDKGSIPDRFSAQQFSDYHSELNMSSLELGDSALYFCASSLEGRGPEQYFGPGTRLTVT.

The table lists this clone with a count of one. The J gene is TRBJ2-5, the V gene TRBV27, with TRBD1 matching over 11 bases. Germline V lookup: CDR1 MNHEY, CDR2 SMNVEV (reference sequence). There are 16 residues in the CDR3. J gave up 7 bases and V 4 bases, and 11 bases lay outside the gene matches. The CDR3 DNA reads TGTGCCAGCAGTTCCCCCTGGACAGGGGGCGTCGGGACCCAGTACTTC. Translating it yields CASSSPWTGGVGTQYF.